Below, 12 T cell receptor beta chains from the same sample are listed, as sequenced in a study of shared clonotypes between healthy human individuals. The protocol was immunoSEQ multiplex PCR, while the TCRdb copy is restricted to in-frame clones and leaves out a portion. The repertoire includes roughly 700,000 clones, about nine tenths of them detected once, and 30% to 40% sits in the top ten. The sequenced material came from memory CD8+ T cells from PBMCs. Subset given: CD45RO+ cells pooled with CCR7-negative TemRA cells. The source of these receptors is a man aged 18-30 years in good health. Some clones in this sample may be carry-over from other donors' samples.

This chain links TRBV4-1 with TRBJ2-3, with 10 bases fitting TRBD1. Per germline, CDR1 MGHRA and CDR2 YSYEKL. The junction had 3 bases not matched to a gene; V was cut back by 1 base and J by 2 bases. This CDR3 is built from 16 residues. In nucleotides, the CDR3 is TGCGCCAGCAGCCAAGGGGACAGGGGATTCACAGATACGCAGTATTTT. Translating gives CASSQGDRGFTDTQYF.

The genes are TRBV29-1 and TRBJ2-7; 8 nucleotides match TRBD2. V shed 5 bases, J shed 6 bases, and the junction held 12 bases outside the gene matches. Germline CDR1 is SQVTM and CDR2 is ANQGSEA. This CDR3 is built from 14 residues. The CDR3 region is CSVSPGTSPSEQYF. CDR3 DNA sequence: TGCAGCGTTTCCCCCGGGACTAGTCCTTCCGAGCAGTACTTC.

The chain carries TRBV19 and TRBJ2-1, with TRBD2 identical over 10 bases. The germline V gene encodes CDR1 LNHDA and CDR2 SQIVND (reference sequence). The CDR3 is 17 amino acids. J gave up 0 bases and V 6 bases, and 8 bases lay outside the gene matches. This CDR3 reads CASSIKLAGSSYNEQFF. CDR3 nucleotide sequence: TGTGCCAGTAGCATTAAACTAGCGGGGAGCTCCTACAATGAGCAGTTCTTC. Combining the CDR3 with reference TRBV19 and TRBJ2-1 gives the whole variable domain DGGITQSPKYLFRKEGQNVTLSCEQNLNHDAMYWYRQDPGQGLRLIYYSQIVNDFQKGDIAEGYSVSREKKESFPLTVTSAQKNPTAFYLCASSIKLAGSSYNEQFFGPGTRLTVL.

The chain has TRBV19 and TRBJ2-1, with TRBD2 identical over 7 bases. The CDR3 is made up of 13 amino acids. The V gene end was trimmed by 5 bases and the J gene end by 5 bases; junction bases not matched to a gene: 3. Germline V gene data show CDR1 as LNHDA and CDR2 as SQIVND (reference sequence). The CDR3 loop reads CASSSGTNNEQFF. DNA of the CDR3: TGTGCCAGTAGTTCTGGGACTAACAATGAGCAGTTCTTC. The whole variable domain, remainder taken from reference TRBV19 and TRBJ2-1, is DGGITQSPKYLFRKEGQNVTLSCEQNLNHDAMYWYRQDPGQGLRLIYYSQIVNDFQKGDIAEGYSVSREKKESFPLTVTSAQKNPTAFYLCASSSGTNNEQFFGPGTRLTVL.

The chain carries TRBV29-1 and TRBJ2-3; TRBD2 matches 8 bases. With 1 base clipped from V and 0 bases from J, the junction kept 3 bases outside the gene matches. CDR1 is SQVTM, CDR2 ANQGSEA, per germline. This CDR3 spans 15 amino acids. The CDR3 spells CSVEAASGSTDTQYF. Written as DNA, the CDR3 is TGCAGCGTTGAAGCAGCTAGCGGGAGCACAGATACGCAGTATTTT.

The rearrangement joins TRBV19 to TRBJ1-2; D ambiguous. This CDR3 comprises 14 residues. Looked up from germline, CDR1 is LNHDA and CDR2 is SQIVND (reference sequence). V lost 4 bases, J lost 5 bases, and 14 bases lay in between. This CDR3 reads CASSTRPGFYGYTF. CDR3 bases: TGTGCCAGTAGTACACGGCCGGGATTTTATGGCTACACCTTC.

The chain carries TRBV4-1 and TRBJ1-5; D uncertain. Germline V gene sequence: CDR1 MGHRA, CDR2 YSYEKL. The V and J ends lost 5 bases and 5 bases respectively, with 10 bases between them. The CDR3 has 13 amino acids. CDR3 in DNA: TGCGCCAGCAGCGCGTGGGTGGATCAGCCCCAGCATTTT. This codes for CASSAWVDQPQHF.

This chain connects TRBV27 to TRBJ2-7, with unresolved D. Germline values: CDR1 MNHEY, CDR2 SMNVEV (reference sequence). The ends were cut back, 4 bases at V and 5 bases at J, with 12 bases in the middle. The CDR3 is 13 residues long. CDR3 sequence: CASSSRLWDEQYF. DNA of the CDR3: TGTGCCAGCAGTTCCCGACTCTGGGACGAGCAGTACTTC.

The CDR3 DNA reads TGCGCCAGCAGCTTGGGGCGGGACTACCGAGGGACCCAGTACTTC. Its translation: CASSLGRDYRGTQYF. The genes are TRBV5-1 and TRBJ2-5, with 7 bases fitting TRBD2. The CDR3 contains 15 residues. Germline CDR1 SGHRS, CDR2 YFSETQ. J lost 7 bases, V lost 0 bases, and 9 bases had no gene match.

This chain uses TRBV7-9 with TRBJ1-5; D is ambiguous. The ends were cut back, 1 base at V and 6 bases at J, with 7 bases in the middle. Germline V lookup: CDR1 SEHNR, CDR2 FQNEAQ (reference sequence). The CDR3 extends over 13 amino acids. The CDR3 is CASSLGSPQPQHF. The CDR3 bases are TGTGCCAGCAGCTTAGGTTCTCCTCAGCCCCAGCATTTT.

The rearrangement uses TRBV12-5 and TRBJ2-3; D not certain. Germline lookup yields CDR1 LGHNT and CDR2 FRNRAP. This CDR3 comprises 15 residues. Trimming took off 1 base at V and 0 bases at J, with 8 bases between the two ends. CDR3 sequence (DNA): TGTGCTAGTGGTTTGGGAAGATCTAGCACAGATACGCAGTATTTT. Translating it yields CASGLGRSSTDTQYF.

The chain uses TRBV4-2 and TRBJ1-5; perhaps TRBD1 as D (5 bases). The V gene lost 0 bases and the J gene lost 6 bases, with 12 bases spanning the gap. The CDR3 is made up of 15 amino acids. The V gene's germline CDR1 is LGHNA and CDR2 YNFKEQ. The CDR3: CASSQDRGTGQPQHF. In DNA, the CDR3 is TGTGCCAGCAGCCAAGACCGAGGGACTGGTCAGCCCCAGCATTTT.